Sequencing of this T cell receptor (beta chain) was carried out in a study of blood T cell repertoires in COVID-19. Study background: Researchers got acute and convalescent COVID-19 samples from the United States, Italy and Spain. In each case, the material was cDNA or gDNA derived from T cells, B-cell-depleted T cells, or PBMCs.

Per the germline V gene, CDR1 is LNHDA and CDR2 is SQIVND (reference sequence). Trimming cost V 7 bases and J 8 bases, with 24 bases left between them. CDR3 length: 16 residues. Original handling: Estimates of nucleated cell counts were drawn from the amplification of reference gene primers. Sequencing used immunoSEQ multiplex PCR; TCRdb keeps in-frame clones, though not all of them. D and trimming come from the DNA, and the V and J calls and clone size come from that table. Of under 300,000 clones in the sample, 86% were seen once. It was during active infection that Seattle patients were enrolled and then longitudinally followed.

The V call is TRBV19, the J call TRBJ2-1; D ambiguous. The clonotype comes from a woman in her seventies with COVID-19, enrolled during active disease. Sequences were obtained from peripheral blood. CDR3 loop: CASTNQPTPLVDEQFF. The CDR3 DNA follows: TGTGCCAGTACCAATCAGCCGACACCCCTTGTGGATGAGCAGTTCTTC.